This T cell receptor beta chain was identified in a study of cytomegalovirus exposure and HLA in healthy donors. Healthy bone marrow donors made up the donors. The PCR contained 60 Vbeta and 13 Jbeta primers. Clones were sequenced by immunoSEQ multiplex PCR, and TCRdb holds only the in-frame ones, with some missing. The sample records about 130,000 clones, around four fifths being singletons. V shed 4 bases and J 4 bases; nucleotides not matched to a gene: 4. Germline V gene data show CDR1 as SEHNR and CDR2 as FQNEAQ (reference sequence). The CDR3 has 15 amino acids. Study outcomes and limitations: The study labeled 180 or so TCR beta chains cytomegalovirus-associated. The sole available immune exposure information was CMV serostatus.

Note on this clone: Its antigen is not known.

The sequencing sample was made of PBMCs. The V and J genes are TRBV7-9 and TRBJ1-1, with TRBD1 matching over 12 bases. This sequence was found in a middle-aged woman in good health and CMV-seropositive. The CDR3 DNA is TGTGCCAGCAGCTATGGGACAGGGGGCGGCACTGAAGCTTTCTTT. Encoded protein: CASSYGTGGGTEAFF.